Presented here are 22 T cell receptor beta chains from one specimen sequenced in a study of cytomegalovirus exposure and HLA in healthy donors. Researchers ran the PCR with 60 Vbeta and 13 Jbeta primers. Assay used: immunoSEQ multiplex PCR; TCRdb lists only in-frame clones, some missing. There are some 150,000 clones in the sample; roughly 77% occur only once, and approximately 1.6% lies in the top ten. Sequencing was carried out using PBMCs. These receptors originate from a woman in her 30s in good health and CMV-seronegative.

The chain links TRBV6-5 to TRBJ1-2; possibly TRBD1 for D (6 bases). V shed 5 bases and J shed 5 bases, with 15 bases lying between them. The germline V gene has CDR1 MNHEY and CDR2 SVGAGI. This CDR3 spans 14 amino acids. The CDR3 is CASSARQAPYGYTF. The CDR3 DNA reads as TGTGCCAGCAGTGCACGACAGGCTCCATATGGCTACACCTTC.

This clone was recorded once. The chain employs TRBV28 and TRBJ2-1; 10 nucleotides match TRBD2. The CDR3 consists of 18 residues. The ends lost 6 bases at V and 0 bases at J; junction bases unmatched: 11. CDR1 MDHEN and CDR2 SYDVKM come from the germline V gene. For the CDR3, the DNA is TGTGCCAGCAGGCCTCCGGGACTAGCGCCGAGCTCCTACAATGAGCAGTTCTTC. This encodes CASRPPGLAPSSYNEQFF.

CDR3 in DNA: TGTGCCAGCAGGTACGATAGCGGGGTTTACAATGAGCAGTTCTTC. It encodes CASRYDSGVYNEQFF. The chain links TRBV7-8 to TRBJ2-1, with 8 bases that match TRBD2. V lost 6 bases, J lost 4 bases, and 8 bases stayed unmatched. The CDR3 totals 15 residues. CDR1 and CDR2 (germline): SGHVS, FQNEAQ.

V is TRBV4-1 and J is TRBJ2-7; 10 bases fit TRBD2. J lost 7 bases, V lost 2 bases, and 11 bases had no gene match. The CDR3 sequence is 16 residues long. Germline V gene lookup returns CDR1 MGHRA and CDR2 YSYEKL. The CDR3 sequence: CASSQTAAGGPPEQYF. CDR3 DNA sequence: TGCGCCAGCAGCCAAACTGCAGCGGGAGGGCCTCCTGAGCAGTACTTC.

The chain couples TRBV27 to TRBJ1-6; possible D gene TRBD1, 6 bases. CDR3 length: 16 residues. The germline gives CDR1 MNHEY, CDR2 SMNVEV (reference sequence). V gave up 2 bases and J gave up 3 bases, with 11 bases separating them. The DNA for the CDR3 is TGTGCCAGCAGTTTAGGGGGCGCTCACTATAATTCACCCCTCCACTTT. This codes for CASSLGGAHYNSPLHF.

This clone occurred a few times. This chain joins TRBV6-1 and TRBJ2-1; 11 bases align to TRBD1. Germline V lookup: CDR1 MNHNS, CDR2 SASEGT. This CDR3 comprises 15 residues. V was clipped by 6 bases and J by 9 bases; unmatched bases: 10. CDR3 sequence reads: CASSSAGQGVGEQFF. The CDR3, as DNA: TGTGCCAGCAGCAGTGCGGGACAGGGGGTGGGTGAGCAGTTCTTC.

This clone was recorded a few times. This chain connects TRBV2 to TRBJ2-2; TRBD2 matches at 7 bases. CDR1 and CDR2 from the germline V gene are SNHLY and FYNNEI. The junction had 5 bases not matched to a gene; V was cut back by 0 bases and J by 7 bases. The CDR3 spans 15 residues. The CDR3, as DNA: TGTGCCAGCAGTGAAGCAAGCGGGGTGGACGGGGAGCTGTTTTTT. This gives the protein CASSEASGVDGELFF.

The chain carries TRBV29-1 and TRBJ1-1; 9 bases agree with TRBD1. V was clipped by 7 bases and J by 4 bases; unmatched bases: 10. The CDR3 consists of 14 residues. In germline, CDR1 is SQVTM, CDR2 ANQGSEA. CDR3 nucleotide sequence: TGCAGCGCCGAACAGGGGGCGCGGGGCACTGAAGCTTTCTTT. This sequence encodes CSAEQGARGTEAFF.

The gene calls are TRBV6-4 and TRBJ2-1; D may be TRBD2 (6 bases). Germline V gives CDR1 MRHNA, CDR2 SNTAGT. The CDR3 covers 14 residues. V was clipped by 8 bases and J by 7 bases, with 18 bases between them. In DNA, the CDR3 is TGTGCCAGCTCCCGGGAGTTAACAGTGAATGAGCAGTTCTTC. Amino acid sequence: CASSRELTVNEQFF.

The chain recombines TRBV6-5 with TRBJ1-5; no reliable D call. The CDR3 spans 11 residues. The germline V gene encodes CDR1 MNHEY and CDR2 SVGAGI. Trimming left V 5 bases short and J 6 bases short, with 5 bases between. Here the CDR3 reads CASSTGQPQHF. The CDR3 DNA sequence: TGTGCCAGCAGTACTGGTCAGCCCCAGCATTTT.

The chain links TRBV11-2 to TRBJ1-4; D perhaps matches TRBD1 (6 bases). CDR1 is SGHAT and CDR2 is FQNNGV in the germline V gene. V lost 5 bases, J lost 4 bases, and 14 bases lay in between. The CDR3 consists of 15 residues. This CDR3 reads CASSPGVSGNEKLFF. The CDR3 DNA follows: TGTGCCAGCAGCCCAGGGGTTAGTGGTAATGAAAAACTGTTTTTT.

The table lists this clone with a count of one. The V call is TRBV30, the J call TRBJ2-1, with 7 bases that match TRBD1. Per the germline V gene, CDR1 is GTSNPN and CDR2 is SVGIG (reference sequence). The CDR3 runs 13 residues. J gave up 8 bases and V 5 bases, and 9 bases lay outside the gene matches. The CDR3 sequence is CAWDRATYDEQFF. CDR3 in DNA: TGTGCCTGGGACAGGGCCACTTACGATGAGCAGTTCTTC.

The V and J genes are TRBV6-6 and TRBJ1-2; 7 positions match TRBD1. There are 13 residues in the CDR3. Unmatched junction bases numbered 7, after V lost 8 bases and J lost 4 bases. CDR1 MNHNY and CDR2 SVGAGI come from the germline V gene (reference sequence). In DNA, the CDR3 is TGTGCCAGCCAGCCGGGACAGCCCTATGGCTACACCTTC. Translated, it gives CASQPGQPYGYTF.

There are a few counts of this clone. J is TRBJ2-3 and V is TRBV5-1, with TRBD1 matching over 10 bases. The CDR3 totals 14 residues. In germline, CDR1 is SGHRS, CDR2 YFSETQ. V trimming: 6 bases; J trimming: 5 bases; junction bases outside the gene matches: 6. CDR3: CASNPTGGRDTQYF. The CDR3 bases are TGCGCCAGCAACCCGACAGGGGGCCGAGATACGCAGTATTTT.

The rearrangement uses TRBV19 and TRBJ1-2; 7 nucleotides agree with TRBD1. The CDR3 is made up of 14 amino acids. V shed 5 bases and J 4 bases; nucleotides not matched to a gene: 7. The germline CDR1 and CDR2 sequences are LNHDA and SQIVND (reference sequence). CDR3 loop: CASSFDRASYGYTF. The CDR3 nucleotides are TGTGCCAGTAGTTTCGACAGGGCCTCCTATGGCTACACCTTC.

The chain combines TRBV5-1 with TRBJ2-5, with D possibly matching TRBD2 (6 bases). Germline V lookup: CDR1 SGHRS, CDR2 YFSETQ. V lost 3 bases and J lost 3, with 15 bases in between. CDR3 size: 15 residues. CDR3 coding DNA: TGCGCCAGCAGCTGGGCCGGGACTCAAGAAGAGACCCAGTACTTC. Its translation: CASSWAGTQEETQYF.

This chain joins TRBV2 and TRBJ2-1; TRBD2 matches 10 bases. Germline V gives CDR1 SNHLY, CDR2 FYNNEI. There are 14 residues in the CDR3. The J segment lost 10 bases and the V segment lost 1 base, leaving 4 bases of the junction unmatched. DNA for the CDR3: TGTGCCAGCAGTGAAGTCCAGCGGGAGGGGGAGCAGTTCTTC. The encoded protein is CASSEVQREGEQFF.

Turning to this clone: At one of its ends the junction is not consistent with the germline gene, which may arise from a read error. This rearrangement joins TRBV7-9 to TRBJ1-2; no clear D gene. From germline, CDR1 is SEHNR and CDR2 FQNEAQ (reference sequence). CDR3 length: 13 amino acids. CDR3 coding DNA: TGTTCCAGCAGCTTAGGAAGGGAGAGGGGCTACACCTTC. This sequence encodes CSSSLGRERGYTF.

This chain uses TRBV2 with TRBJ1-4, with D perhaps TRBD1 (5 bases). This CDR3 region has 14 residues. CDR1 is SNHLY, CDR2 FYNNEI, per germline. V gave up 6 bases and J gave up 8 bases, with 16 bases separating them. The CDR3: CASRGGVLEEKLFF. The CDR3 nucleotides read TGTGCCAGCAGGGGAGGGGTTTTGGAGGAAAAACTGTTTTTT.

This chain connects TRBV6-4 to TRBJ2-1; 7 nucleotides align to TRBD1. Germline V CDR1 and CDR2: MRHNA, SNTAGT. The CDR3 length is 14 residues. V dropped 5 bases and J dropped 7; count of bases not matched to a gene: 8. CDR3 nucleotides: TGTGCCAGCAGTCCAGGGGGTGAGAGGAATGAGCAGTTCTTC. Protein: CASSPGGERNEQFF.

The rearrangement links TRBV9 to TRBJ2-1; TRBD2 matches at 8 bases. V lost 2 bases, J lost 8 bases, and 9 bases stayed unmatched. This CDR3 has 15 residues. Germline CDR1 reads SGDLS; CDR2 reads YYNGEE. In DNA form, the CDR3 reads TGTGCCAGCAGCGTCACTAGCGGATGGGTAGATGAGCAGTTCTTC. This translates into CASSVTSGWVDEQFF.

The genes are TRBV7-2 and TRBJ2-5; TRBD2 matches 14 bases. This CDR3 spans 17 amino acids. Germline V CDR1 and CDR2: SGHTA, FQGNSA. Germline trimming cut 4 bases from V and 3 bases from J; bases unmatched to any gene: 7. The DNA of the CDR3 is TGTGCCAGCAGCTCTCGACTAGCGGGGGGGCCGGAAGAGACCCAGTACTTC. Its translation: CASSSRLAGGPEETQYF.